The source of this TCR beta chain is a study of T cell responses to AZD1222 COVID-19 vaccine. Findings of the study overall: Sampling that yielded the repertoires occurred only after the peak T cell response. The donor cohort was predominantly white British with a female majority, and clonal diversity may have been underestimated. Seropositive AZD1222 recipients at baseline numbered only five or six.

Germline V gives CDR1 MNHEY, CDR2 SVGAGI. Trimming pared 6 bases from V and 7 bases from J, leaving 15 bases between. The CDR3 length is 14 residues. Data came from immunoSEQ multiplex PCR; TCRdb stores just in-frame clones and leaves some out. This table has 150,000 or so clones, almost 90% appearing once. Remarks on this clone: The antigen is not known.

The input for sequencing was peripheral blood, taken on day 0 of AZD1222 vaccination. This TCR derives from an adult in good health. The chain recombines TRBV6-5 with TRBJ1-4; D may be TRBD1 (5 bases). The CDR3 loop reads CASRSGIRSEKLFF. The CDR3 DNA follows: TGTGCCAGCAGGTCAGGGATTCGTAGTGAAAAACTGTTTTTT.